Below are 15 T cell receptor beta chains sequenced from a single sample in a study of blood T cell repertoires in COVID-19. Profiled with immunoSEQ multiplex PCR; TCRdb holds only in-frame clones, not every one. Of around 280,000 clones listed, almost 90% are singletons. The sequenced sample was PBMCs or T cells enriched from blood (not recorded which). The receptors come from a woman aged 18 to 35 with acute COVID-19.

The chain couples TRBV5-1 to TRBJ2-7, with D possibly being TRBD2 (5 bases). Deletions cut 5 bases from V and 2 bases from J, with 8 bases between. The CDR3 is 12 amino acids. Per germline, CDR1 SGHRS and CDR2 YFSETQ. CDR3 sequence reads: CASRSSTYEQYF. CDR3 sequence (DNA): TGCGCCAGCAGGTCTAGCACCTACGAGCAGTACTTC. The variable domain in full, completed from reference TRBV5-1 and TRBJ2-7, reads KAGVTQTPRYLIKTRGQQVTLSCSPISGHRSVSWYQQTPGQGLQFLFEYFSETQRNKGNFPGRFSGRQFSNSRSEMNVSTLELGDSALYLCASRSSTYEQYFGPGTRLTVT.

The rearrangement links TRBV24-1 to TRBJ2-1, with TRBD2 matching 12 bases. Trimming at V came to 7 bases and at J to 8 bases, leaving 2 bases not matched to a gene. CDR3 size: 13 residues. Germline CDR1 KGHDR, CDR2 SFDVKD. DNA of the CDR3: TGTGCCACCAGGACTAGCGGGAGAGATGAGCAGTTCTTC. Translation: CATRTSGRDEQFF.

This clone was seen just once. J is TRBJ1-6 and V is TRBV5-4, with D perhaps TRBD1 (6 bases). Trimming took 4 bases from V and 7 from J, leaving 12 bases between them. Looked up from germline, CDR1 is SGHNT and CDR2 is YYREEE (reference sequence). This CDR3 spans 14 amino acids. The CDR3 protein is CASSTDRWNSPLHF. CDR3 DNA sequence: TGTGCCAGCAGCACCGACAGGTGGAATTCACCCCTCCACTTT.

The V call is TRBV4-1, the J call TRBJ2-1, with 10 bases fitting TRBD2. The CDR3 sequence is 16 residues long. With 2 bases clipped from V and 7 bases from J, the junction kept 8 bases outside the gene matches. Looked up from germline, CDR1 is MGHRA and CDR2 is YSYEKL. CDR3 nucleotide sequence: TGCGCCAGCAGCCAAAGGGGTAGCGGGAGGTTAAATGAGCAGTTCTTC. This gives the protein CASSQRGSGRLNEQFF.

The chain carries TRBV27 and TRBJ2-4, with 9 bases identical to TRBD1. J lost 4 bases, V lost 4 bases, and 5 bases had no gene match. CDR1 is MNHEY and CDR2 is SMNVEV in the germline V gene (reference sequence). The CDR3 extends over 15 amino acids. CDR3: CASSYLTGGKNIQYF. CDR3 coding DNA: TGTGCCAGCAGTTACCTGACAGGGGGGAAAAACATTCAGTACTTC.

J is TRBJ1-5 and V is TRBV4-1; D call uncertain. CDR3 length: 15 amino acids. V dropped 0 bases and J dropped 3 bases, with 9 bases sitting between them. Germline values: CDR1 MGHRA, CDR2 YSYEKL. The CDR3 loop reads CASSQDGRFNQPQHF. Here the CDR3 DNA reads TGCGCCAGCAGCCAAGATGGTCGGTTCAATCAGCCCCAGCATTTT.

J is TRBJ1-1 and V is TRBV5-4, with D possibly being TRBD1 (5 bases). CDR1 is SGHNT, CDR2 YYREEE, per germline (reference sequence). The CDR3 spans 16 residues. The V and J ends lost 3 bases and 3 bases respectively, with 18 bases between them. As DNA, the CDR3 is TGTGCCAGCAGCTCCGCCGGACACAACCTGGACACTGAAGCTTTCTTT. Protein product: CASSSAGHNLDTEAFF.

The V gene is TRBV5-7, the J gene TRBJ2-7, with 10 bases aligning to TRBD2. TRBV5-7 is sorted into the ORF group, with uncertain function. Unmatched junction bases numbered 9, after V lost 4 bases and J lost 5 bases. The CDR3 spans 15 residues. CDR3 region: CASSALAGAPHEQYF. The CDR3 DNA reads TGTGCCAGCAGCGCTCTAGCGGGAGCCCCCCACGAGCAGTACTTC.

This chain links TRBV4-1 with TRBJ2-1, with D unresolved. The CDR3 extends over 14 amino acids. V was clipped by 1 base and J by 7 bases, with 11 bases between them. CDR1 is MGHRA and CDR2 is YSYEKL in the germline V gene. CDR3 in DNA: TGCGCCAGCAGCCAAGCTGGGTCAGCGAATGAGCAGTTCTTC. Its translation: CASSQAGSANEQFF.

The rearrangement uses TRBV5-1 and TRBJ2-5; D is possibly TRBD2 (5 bases). Germline loops: CDR1 SGHRS, CDR2 YFSETQ. The CDR3 is made up of 18 amino acids. Trimming took 0 bases from V and 5 from J, leaving 23 bases between them. CDR3 sequence reads: CASSLGPGNGLSMETQYF. Here the CDR3 DNA reads TGCGCCAGCAGCTTGGGGCCGGGAAACGGCCTGTCAATGGAGACCCAGTACTTC.

This rearrangement joins TRBV7-8 to TRBJ2-3; 12 bases fit TRBD2. After removal of 5 bases from V and 8 bases from J, the junction contained 11 bases not matched to a gene. Germline CDR1 and CDR2: SGHVS and FQNEAQ. This CDR3 region has 16 residues. The CDR3 nucleotides read TGTGCCAGCAGCCCAACCCGACTAGCGGGAGCTGGTACGCAGTATTTT. Translation gives CASSPTRLAGAGTQYF.

This clone appeared once. Other DNA sequences from this sample encode an identical CDR3 as well. The chain has TRBV6-2 or TRBV6-3 and TRBJ2-7; 15 positions agree with TRBD2. Germline values: CDR1 MNHEY, CDR2 SVGEGT. The CDR3 totals 15 residues. V lost 2 bases to trimming and J lost 4 bases; unmatched junction nucleotides: 0. CDR3 coding DNA: TGTGCCAGCAGTTACGGACTAGCGGGAGGGTACGAGCAGTACTTC. Translating gives CASSYGLAGGYEQYF.

J is TRBJ2-7 and V is TRBV6-5; 10 nucleotides line up with TRBD1. This CDR3 has 14 residues. Germline V lookup: CDR1 MNHEY, CDR2 SVGAGI. V shed 4 bases, J shed 5 bases, and the junction held 5 bases outside the gene matches. The CDR3 loop reads CASSSPGQGNEQYF. The CDR3 bases are TGTGCCAGCAGTTCTCCGGGACAGGGGAACGAGCAGTACTTC.

This chain uses TRBV29-1 with TRBJ2-2; 12 bases fit TRBD2. CDR3 size: 17 residues. CDR1 is SQVTM, CDR2 ANQGSEA, per germline. Trimming at V came to 3 bases and at J to 5 bases, leaving 10 bases not matched to a gene. Written as DNA, the CDR3 is TGCAGCGTTGATTTGTCCCCGACTAGCGGGAGAACCGGGGAGCTGTTTTTT. Protein sequence: CSVDLSPTSGRTGELFF.

This chain links TRBV3-1 (or the pseudogene TRBV3-2) with TRBJ1-2; 9 bases map to TRBD1. Germline V gives CDR1 LGHDT, CDR2 YNNKEL (reference sequence). Trimming took 4 bases from V and 4 from J; bases not matched to a gene: 7. This CDR3 has 15 amino acids. For the CDR3, the DNA is TGTGCCAGCAGCCTACGAGGACAGGGGAGCTATGGCTACACCTTC. Residues: CASSLRGQGSYGYTF.